Listed below are T cell receptor beta chains from one sample, sequenced in a study of CD8 T cells in Susac syndrome. TCRdb re-called the immunoSEQ multiplex PCR reads with MiXCR, one entry per CDR3 protein. Seen here are roughly 130,000 distinct CDR3 sequences, 90% to 95% observed once, and the top ten hold 0.12%. Sequencing was performed on CD4+ T cells from PBMCs. The source of these receptors is a human donor in good health. Each CDR3 is given with its conserved first and last residue. D genes are given only for firm matches. Size is omitted from some rows. Given values are once, few, many or a class for expanded clones.

J gene,clone size,D gene,V gene,CDR3 protein,CDR3 DNA
TRBJ2-5,.,.,TRBV18,CASSPGGVGETQYF,TGTGCCAGCTCACCCGGCGGGGTCGGAGAGACCCAGTACTTC
TRBJ2-6,.,.,TRBV19,CASTRTGANVLTF,TGTGCCAGTACTCGCACCGGGGCCAACGTCCTGACTTTC
TRBJ2-5,.,.,TRBV12-3/TRBV12-4,CASSPRPARQEETQYF,TGTGCCAGCAGTCCTCGACCGGCCCGCCAGGAAGAGACCCAGTACTTC
TRBJ2-2,.,.,TRBV30,CAWSRGGSTGELFF,TGTGCCTGGAGTAGAGGGGGTAGCACCGGGGAGCTGTTTTTT
TRBJ2-1,.,TRBD1,TRBV2,CASSVDRVSYNEQFF,TGTGCCAGCAGCGTTGACAGGGTTTCCTACAATGAGCAGTTCTTC
TRBJ2-7,.,.,TRBV28,CASSSRTLGPYEQYF,TGTGCCAGCAGTTCCAGGACGTTGGGGCCCTACGAGCAGTACTTC
TRBJ2-1,.,TRBD1,TRBV30,CAWKEDRVVEQFF,TGTGCCTGGAAAGAGGACAGGGTGGTTGAGCAGTTCTTC
TRBJ2-3,.,TRBD1,TRBV25-1,CASSLAGTGGTDTQYF,TGTGCCAGCAGTCTCGCCGGGACAGGGGGCACAGATACGCAGTATTTT
TRBJ2-5,few,.,TRBV18,CASSGDSQETQYF,TGTGCCAGCTCGGGGGACTCTCAAGAGACCCAGTACTTC
TRBJ1-1,.,TRBD1,TRBV3-1,CASRPGTGGAFF,TGTGCCAGCAGGCCCGGGACAGGGGGAGCTTTCTTT
TRBJ2-1,.,TRBD2,TRBV7-9,CASRLAGGLSYNEQFF,TGTGCCAGCAGGTTAGCGGGAGGGCTCTCCTACAATGAGCAGTTCTTC
TRBJ1-1,once,.,TRBV5-1,CASSHPTGNTEAFF,TGCGCCAGCAGCCACCCCACAGGGAACACTGAAGCTTTCTTT
TRBJ2-6,.,.,TRBV12-3/TRBV12-4,CASGGKGANVLTF,TGTGCCAGCGGAGGGAAAGGGGCCAACGTCCTGACTTTC
TRBJ2-7,once,.,TRBV21-1,CASSGLHGSYEQYF,TGTGCCAGCAGTGGGTTACACGGGTCCTACGAGCAGTACTTC
TRBJ2-1,.,.,TRBV5-1,CASSLARRGEQFF,TGCGCCAGCAGCTTGGCCCGTCGGGGTGAGCAGTTCTTC
TRBJ1-3,.,TRBD1,TRBV29-1,CSVQGASSGNTIYF,TGCAGCGTTCAGGGGGCGTCCTCTGGAAACACCATATATTTT
TRBJ2-7,.,.,TRBV3-1,CASRRDWNSYEQYF,TGTGCCAGCAGACGGGACTGGAACTCCTACGAGCAGTACTTC
TRBJ1-1,.,TRBD1,TRBV5-1,CASSWDSRNTEAFF,TGCGCCAGCAGCTGGGACAGTCGTAACACTGAAGCTTTCTTT
TRBJ2-1,.,TRBD2,TRBV6-5,CASSYWPRAGGNNEQFF,TGTGCCAGCAGTTACTGGCCGAGGGCGGGAGGGAACAATGAGCAGTTCTTC
TRBJ2-1,.,.,TRBV5-8,CASSFNRPEQFF,TGTGCCAGCAGCTTTAACAGACCTGAGCAGTTCTTC
TRBJ2-1,.,TRBD2,TRBV29-1,CSVEGGLEAYNEQFF,TGCAGCGTTGAAGGGGGACTAGAAGCCTACAATGAGCAGTTCTTC
TRBJ2-5,.,.,TRBV29-1,CSESRDGLPQETQYF,TGCAGCGAGTCCCGGGACGGACTTCCACAAGAGACCCAGTACTTC
TRBJ2-7,once,.,TRBV28,CASGRTGSGNYEQYF,TGTGCCAGCGGAAGGACGGGGTCAGGGAACTACGAGCAGTACTTC
TRBJ2-2,.,.,TRBV6-6,CASSYPGKDAGELFF,TGTGCCAGCAGTTACCCAGGGAAGGACGCCGGGGAGCTGTTTTTT
TRBJ2-7,.,TRBD2,TRBV5-6,CASSSSYLGLAGGLSYEQYF,TGTGCCAGCAGCTCCAGCTACCTAGGACTAGCGGGAGGACTCTCCTACGAGCAGTACTTC
TRBJ2-1,.,.,TRBV7-9,CASGINEQFF,TGTGCCAGCGGCATCAATGAGCAGTTCTTC
TRBJ2-3,.,.,TRBV18,CASLYYQGTDTQYF,TGTGCCAGCTTGTATTACCAGGGAACAGATACGCAGTATTTT
TRBJ2-3,.,.,TRBV29-1,CSVSPGPDTQYF,TGCAGCGTTAGTCCAGGGCCAGATACGCAGTATTTT
TRBJ2-7,.,.,TRBV2,CASKSPPNEQYF,TGTGCCAGCAAAAGCCCTCCAAACGAGCAGTACTTC